This T cell receptor (beta chain) was profiled in a study of shared clonotypes between healthy human individuals. Findings of the study overall: Donor clonotype sharing was expected to depend on sequencing depth.

Trimming at V came to 5 bases and at J to 2 bases, leaving 6 bases not matched to a gene. Germline V gives CDR1 SGHAT, CDR2 FQNNGV. The CDR3 totals 15 residues. Sequenced by immunoSEQ multiplex PCR; TCRdb stores in-frame clones only, minus some. The table has 1.5 million to 2.5 million clones, approximately 95% seen once. Terminally differentiated effector memory CD45RA+ cells were excluded by CCR7 positive selection of CD45RO-negative cells. Comment on this clone: Its antigen remains unidentified.

The specimen was naive CD8+ T cells sorted from blood. The origin of this receptor is a man aged 18 to 30 in good health. The chain employs TRBV11-2 and TRBJ1-1; 9 nucleotides agree with TRBD1. CDR3 in amino acids: CASSPLQGANTEAFF. The CDR3 DNA sequence: TGTGCCAGCAGCCCCCTACAGGGGGCTAACACTGAAGCTTTCTTT.